This TCR beta chain was identified during a study of cytomegalovirus exposure and HLA in healthy donors. The germline V gene has CDR1 MDHEN and CDR2 SYDVKM. The CDR3 totals 12 residues. The V gene lost 3 bases and the J gene lost 7 bases, with 9 bases spanning the gap. The PCR used 60 Vbeta and 13 Jbeta primers. Profiled with immunoSEQ multiplex PCR; TCRdb holds only in-frame clones, not every one. This table holds 100,000 to 150,000 clones, over 60% found once. The genes are TRBV28 and TRBJ1-1, with a possible D match to TRBD1 (5 bases). This receptor was taken from a woman aged 40-49 years in good health and CMV-seropositive. The material sequenced was PBMCs. For the CDR3, the DNA is TGTGCCAGCAGTTTGAGTAGGGGTGAAGCTTTCTTT. As protein: CASSLSRGEAFF.